Listed here are 4 T cell receptor beta chains from one sample, sequenced in a study of blood T cell repertoires in COVID-19. Assay used: immunoSEQ multiplex PCR; TCRdb lists only in-frame clones, some missing. The sample lists roughly 200,000 clones, roughly nine tenths occurring once. Sequencing was carried out using peripheral blood. These receptors were collected from a woman aged 25-40 years with active or convalescent COVID-19.

The chain uses TRBV7-2 and TRBJ1-6; D is unresolved. The CDR3 length is 17 residues. Germline loops: CDR1 SGHTA, CDR2 FQGNSA. Trimming stripped 5 bases from V and 0 bases from J, with 14 bases between. The CDR3 DNA reads TGTGCCAGCAGCAAAACATTTCAAAGCTCCTATAATTCACCCCTCCACTTT. This translates into CASSKTFQSSYNSPLHF. Filled out from reference TRBV7-2 and TRBJ1-6, the complete variable domain reads GAGVSQSPSNKVTEKGKDVELRCDPISGHTALYWYRQSLGQGLEFLIYFQGNSAPDKSGLPSDRFSAERTGGSVSTLTIQRTQQEDSAVYLCASSKTFQSSYNSPLHFGNGTRLTVT.

As for this clone: This same CDR3 is encoded by further DNA sequences in the sample. The chain employs TRBV7-2 and TRBJ2-7; D is unclear. Trimming left V 1 base short and J 4 bases short, with 8 bases between. The CDR3 spans 13 residues. The germline CDR1 and CDR2 sequences are SGHTA and FQGNSA. Here the CDR3 DNA reads TGTGCCAGCAGCTTAGGACTCGCATACGAGCAGTACTTC. This codes for CASSLGLAYEQYF.

The genes are TRBV6-5 and TRBJ2-1; a weak D match, TRBD2 (6 bases). Looked up from germline, CDR1 is MNHEY and CDR2 is SVGAGI. This CDR3 is 14 amino acids long. V was pared by 7 bases and J by 0 bases, with 10 bases between. CDR3 sequence (DNA): TGTGCCAGCACCGGGGGATACTCCTACAATGAGCAGTTCTTC. Amino acid sequence: CASTGGYSYNEQFF.

As to this clone: Other DNA sequences in the same sample also yield this CDR3. The J gene is TRBJ1-1, the V gene TRBV6-6, with a weak D call TRBD1 (6 bases). CDR1 is MNHNY and CDR2 is SVGAGI in the germline V gene (reference sequence). The length of the CDR3 is 14 residues. V was shortened by 2 bases and J by 2 bases, with 9 bases between the two germline ends. The CDR3 spells CASSYGQLNTEAFF. The CDR3 DNA sequence: TGTGCCAGCAGTTACGGACAGCTTAACACTGAAGCTTTCTTT.